This T cell receptor (beta chain) was sequenced for a study of blood T cell repertoires in COVID-19. Study-wide background: COVID-19 samples collected from the United States, Italy and Spain covered acute and convalescent phases. Sources were T cells, B-cell-depleted T cells, or PBMCs; the material itself was cDNA or gDNA.

Original methodology: Reference gene primer amplification yielded estimated nucleated cell counts. TCRdb keeps only in-frame clones here, not all; method: immunoSEQ multiplex PCR. The V and J calls and clone size were taken over from that table, and D and trimming were inferred from the DNA. The sample has 90,000 or so clones, 88% seen once. CDR3 length equals 14 residues. In germline, CDR1 is SGHRS, CDR2 YFSETQ. V was shortened by 4 bases and J by 2 bases, with 13 bases between the two germline ends. The receptor was isolated from a man in his sixties with acute or convalescent COVID-19. Sequenced sample: peripheral blood. The rearrangement uses TRBV5-1 and TRBJ2-7; TRBD1 is a possible D gene (6 bases). CDR3 sequence: CASSPIGGTYEQYF. The CDR3 DNA sequence: TGCGCCAGCAGCCCGATAGGGGGTACCTACGAGCAGTACTTC.